Presented here are 9 T cell receptor beta chains from one specimen sequenced in a study of control samples from healthy donors and cancer patients. The table came from immunoSEQ multiplex PCR; TCRdb's copy has only in-frame clones and leaves some out. The table includes about 100,000 clones, more than 80% detected once. The specimen sequenced was blood. The receptors shown here come from a man between 18 and 29 years old in good health.

J is TRBJ1-5 and V is TRBV7-9; TRBD1 aligns across 8 bases. With V trimmed by 6 bases and J by 6 bases, 10 bases remained unmatched. The germline gives CDR1 SEHNR, CDR2 FQNEAQ (reference sequence). The CDR3 sequence is 15 residues long. The CDR3, as DNA: TGTGCCAGCAGTCCAATCGGACAGGGCGGTCAGCCCCAGCATTTT. Translating it yields CASSPIGQGGQPQHF.

V and J are TRBV19 and TRBJ2-4; TRBD2 matches at 8 bases. CDR1 is LNHDA, CDR2 SQIVND, per germline (reference sequence). The length of the CDR3 is 19 residues. Trimming at V came to 6 bases and at J to 0 bases, leaving 16 bases not matched to a gene. DNA for the CDR3: TGTGCCAGTAGCCCGGATAGCGGGGTTCTGGGGCCAGCCAAAAACATTCAGTACTTC. This gives the protein CASSPDSGVLGPAKNIQYF.

The genes are TRBV5-1 and TRBJ2-5; TRBD1 aligns across 7 bases. V shed 3 bases and J 2 bases; nucleotides not matched to a gene: 10. CDR1 is SGHRS and CDR2 is YFSETQ in the germline V gene. The CDR3 covers 16 residues. CDR3 loop: CASSSPGTEIQETQYF. The CDR3 nucleotides are TGCGCCAGCAGCTCGCCCGGGACAGAGATTCAAGAGACCCAGTACTTC. Full variable domain (rest looked up from reference TRBV5-1 and TRBJ2-5): KAGVTQTPRYLIKTRGQQVTLSCSPISGHRSVSWYQQTPGQGLQFLFEYFSETQRNKGNFPGRFSGRQFSNSRSEMNVSTLELGDSALYLCASSSPGTEIQETQYFGPGTRLLVL.

The chain uses TRBV27 and TRBJ1-1; 9 positions match TRBD1. The CDR3 is made up of 18 amino acids. Germline CDR1 reads MNHEY; CDR2 reads SMNVEV (reference sequence). The trim removed 6 bases at V and 5 bases at J, leaving 19 bases unmatched. This CDR3 is CASSSMGPQGAWGTEAFF. CDR3 in DNA: TGTGCCAGCAGCTCTATGGGCCCACAGGGGGCGTGGGGTACTGAAGCTTTCTTT.

V and J are TRBV11-2 and TRBJ1-1; possibly TRBD1 for D (5 bases). Per the germline V gene, CDR1 is SGHAT and CDR2 is FQNNGV. The CDR3 has 14 residues. V lost 3 bases, J lost 4 bases, and 12 bases lay in between. CDR3 sequence: CASSLQLRGTEAFF. CDR3 coding DNA: TGTGCCAGCAGCTTGCAGCTGAGGGGCACTGAAGCTTTCTTT.

The J gene is TRBJ1-6, the V gene TRBV2, with 7 bases matching TRBD1. The CDR3 extends over 14 amino acids. The germline CDR1 and CDR2 sequences are SNHLY and FYNNEI. Unmatched junction bases numbered 4, after V lost 4 bases and J lost 7 bases. CDR3 coding DNA: TGTGCCAGCAGTGGACAGGGCGTAAATTCACCCCTCCACTTT. Its protein is CASSGQGVNSPLHF. Full variable domain (remainder filled in from reference TRBV2 and TRBJ1-6): EPEVTQTPSHQVTQMGQEVILRCVPISNHLYFYWYRQILGQKVEFLVSFYNNEISEKSEIFDDQFSVERPDGSNFTLKIRSTKLEDSAMYFCASSGQGVNSPLHFGNGTRLTVT.

This clone was seen a handful of times. This chain joins TRBV5-1 and TRBJ2-2, with 10 bases identical to TRBD2. Looked up from germline, CDR1 is SGHRS and CDR2 is YFSETQ. CDR3 size: 20 residues. V trimming: 4 bases; J trimming: 0 bases; junction bases outside the gene matches: 15. CDR3 in amino acids: CASSHILAGGPNPNTGELFF. The CDR3 DNA reads as TGCGCCAGCAGCCATATATTAGCGGGAGGACCTAATCCGAACACCGGGGAGCTGTTTTTT. Drawing the rest from reference TRBV5-1 and TRBJ2-2, the complete variable domain is KAGVTQTPRYLIKTRGQQVTLSCSPISGHRSVSWYQQTPGQGLQFLFEYFSETQRNKGNFPGRFSGRQFSNSRSEMNVSTLELGDSALYLCASSHILAGGPNPNTGELFFGEGSRLTVL.

This rearrangement joins TRBV19 to TRBJ1-2; D not certain. This CDR3 comprises 15 residues. Germline values: CDR1 LNHDA, CDR2 SQIVND (reference sequence). The ends were cut back, 3 bases at V and 4 bases at J, with 15 bases in the middle. CDR3 protein: CASSIRGGLIYGYTF. CDR3 in DNA: TGTGCCAGTAGTATTCGGGGAGGTTTGATCTATGGCTACACCTTC. The entire variable domain, with the rest obtained from reference TRBV19 and TRBJ1-2, is as follows: DGGITQSPKYLFRKEGQNVTLSCEQNLNHDAMYWYRQDPGQGLRLIYYSQIVNDFQKGDIAEGYSVSREKKESFPLTVTSAQKNPTAFYLCASSIRGGLIYGYTFGSGTRLTVV.

The chain carries TRBV14 and TRBJ2-5; no clear D. V gave up 4 bases and J gave up 4 bases, with 16 bases separating them. This CDR3 is built from 15 residues. CDR1 and CDR2 (germline): SGHDN, FVKESK. This CDR3 reads CASSPQQQRGETQYF. CDR3 nucleotide sequence: TGTGCCAGCAGCCCCCAGCAACAGCGAGGAGAGACCCAGTACTTC.